This T cell receptor beta chain came from a study of T cell changes during pregnancy in multiple sclerosis (dated by TCRdb to about 2019). Regarding the study in general: In women with multiple sclerosis, the researchers looked at how the T cell repertoire shifted as pregnancy progressed.

The CDR3 measures 13 amino acids from cysteine to phenylalanine. Just the 39-base CDR3 DNA is kept, in frame starting at base 1. From a lookup of the germline V gene, CDR1 and CDR2 are SGHTA and FQGTGA. Between the V and J ends, shortened by 4 bases and 5 bases respectively, the junction contains 11 bases. As to this clone: Its antigen is unknown. Per-nucleotide qualities are absent, and no much larger clonotype sits a single base away.

Receptor amplification or capture employed the immunoSEQ multiplex PCR assay. Entries here come from immuneACCESS through TCRdb and include only in-frame sequences with V and J called. Some clones fail to appear in such tables; in the studies checked, an unresolved V gene covers under half of the shortfall, and the cause of the remainder is unknown. Counted in this sample were 70,000 to 85,000 clones; approximately 90% of them appeared once. Around 2.6% of the sample rests with the top ten. The V gene is TRBV7-3 and the J gene is TRBJ1-1, with the D gene uncertain. This clonotype originated in a female donor with multiple sclerosis, enrolled in a pregnancy study. Material: peripheral blood, obtained before pregnancy. Here the CDR3 is given as CASSYGVGTEAFF. The DNA is as follows: TGTGCCAGCAGCTATGGAGTCGGGACTGAAGCTTTCTTT.